The TCR beta chain described here comes from a study of blood T cell repertoires in COVID-19. Study-wide background: Acute and convalescent COVID-19 specimens originated in the United States, Italy and Spain.

Per the study methods: Estimation of nucleated cell counts was performed using reference gene primer amplification. Repertoires were generated with immunoSEQ multiplex PCR, while TCRdb's copy carries only in-frame clones and drops some. That table supplies the V and J calls and clone size; D and trimming were determined from the DNA. The sample yields about 220,000 clones, around three quarters seen once. From germline, CDR1 is LNHDA and CDR2 SQIVND (reference sequence). The CDR3 contains 14 residues. This sequence originates from a woman in her seventies with acute or convalescent COVID-19. Sequenced material: peripheral blood. The rearrangement uses TRBV19 and TRBJ1-1; 8 bases line up with TRBD1. CDR3 amino acids: CFFTDRGRLTEAFF. The CDR3 DNA follows: TGTTTCTTTACCGACAGGGGACGGTTGACTGAAGCTTTCTTT. Supplemented by reference TRBV19 and TRBJ1-1, the full variable domain reads DGGITQSPKYLFRKEGQNVTLSCEQNLNHDAMYWYRQDPGQGLRLIYYSQIVNDFQKGDIAEGYSVSREKKESFPLTVTSAQKNPTAFYLCFFTDRGRLTEAFFGQGTRLTVV.